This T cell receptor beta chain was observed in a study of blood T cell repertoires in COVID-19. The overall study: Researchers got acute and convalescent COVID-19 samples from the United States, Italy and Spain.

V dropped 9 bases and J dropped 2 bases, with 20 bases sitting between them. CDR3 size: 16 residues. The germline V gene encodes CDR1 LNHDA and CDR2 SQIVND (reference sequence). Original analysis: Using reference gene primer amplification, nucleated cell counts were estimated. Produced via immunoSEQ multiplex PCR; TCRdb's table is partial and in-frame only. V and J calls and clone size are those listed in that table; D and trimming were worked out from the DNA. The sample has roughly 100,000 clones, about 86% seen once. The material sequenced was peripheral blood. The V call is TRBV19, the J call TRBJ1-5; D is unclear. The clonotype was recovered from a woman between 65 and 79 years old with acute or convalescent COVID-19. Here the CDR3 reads CASRQVGSYGNQPQHF. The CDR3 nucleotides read TGTGCCAGCAGACAAGTCGGGAGTTATGGCAATCAGCCCCAGCATTTT.